This TCR beta chain was identified during a study of control samples from healthy donors and cancer patients. The germline V and J ends were trimmed by 3 bases and 4 bases, with 10 bases remaining between them. This CDR3 is built from 14 residues. Per germline, CDR1 KGHDR and CDR2 SFDVKD. The assay was immunoSEQ multiplex PCR, and TCRdb's table has in-frame clones only and misses some. The data hold under 20,000 clones, with approximately 78% observed a single time. The rearrangement links TRBV24-1 to TRBJ2-3; no clear D gene. The receptor was isolated from a man older than 75 with head and neck cancer. Sequencing was performed on PBMCs. The CDR3 DNA reads TGTGCCACCAGTGATGAATTATCCCCAGATACGCAGTATTTT. This translates into CATSDELSPDTQYF.